This T cell receptor (beta chain) was observed in a study of T cells in tuberculosis. Findings of the study overall: Active tuberculosis TCR-alpha repertoires lay closer to GMM-specific TCRs than IGRA-negative controls, suggesting clonal expansion.

The count of this clone is one. Its antigen is not known. Repertoires were generated with immunoSEQ multiplex PCR, while TCRdb's copy carries only in-frame clones and drops some. The repertoire includes about 41,000 clones, nearly 97% of them detected once, and around 3.5% sits in the top ten. Sequencing was performed on PBMCs. This clonotype was sampled from a donor between 10 and 35 years old with latent tuberculosis or without tuberculosis infection.

CDR3 protein: CASSRGLAGDVFNEQFF. DNA for the CDR3: TGCGCCAGCAGCCGCGGACTAGCGGGGGACGTGTTCAATGAGCAGTTCTTC. The chain is built from TRBV4-3 and TRBJ2-1, with TRBD2 matching 13 bases. Germline CDR1 is LGHNA and CDR2 is YSLEER. The CDR3 has 17 residues. The junction had 9 bases not matched to a gene; V was cut back by 4 bases and J by 6 bases.